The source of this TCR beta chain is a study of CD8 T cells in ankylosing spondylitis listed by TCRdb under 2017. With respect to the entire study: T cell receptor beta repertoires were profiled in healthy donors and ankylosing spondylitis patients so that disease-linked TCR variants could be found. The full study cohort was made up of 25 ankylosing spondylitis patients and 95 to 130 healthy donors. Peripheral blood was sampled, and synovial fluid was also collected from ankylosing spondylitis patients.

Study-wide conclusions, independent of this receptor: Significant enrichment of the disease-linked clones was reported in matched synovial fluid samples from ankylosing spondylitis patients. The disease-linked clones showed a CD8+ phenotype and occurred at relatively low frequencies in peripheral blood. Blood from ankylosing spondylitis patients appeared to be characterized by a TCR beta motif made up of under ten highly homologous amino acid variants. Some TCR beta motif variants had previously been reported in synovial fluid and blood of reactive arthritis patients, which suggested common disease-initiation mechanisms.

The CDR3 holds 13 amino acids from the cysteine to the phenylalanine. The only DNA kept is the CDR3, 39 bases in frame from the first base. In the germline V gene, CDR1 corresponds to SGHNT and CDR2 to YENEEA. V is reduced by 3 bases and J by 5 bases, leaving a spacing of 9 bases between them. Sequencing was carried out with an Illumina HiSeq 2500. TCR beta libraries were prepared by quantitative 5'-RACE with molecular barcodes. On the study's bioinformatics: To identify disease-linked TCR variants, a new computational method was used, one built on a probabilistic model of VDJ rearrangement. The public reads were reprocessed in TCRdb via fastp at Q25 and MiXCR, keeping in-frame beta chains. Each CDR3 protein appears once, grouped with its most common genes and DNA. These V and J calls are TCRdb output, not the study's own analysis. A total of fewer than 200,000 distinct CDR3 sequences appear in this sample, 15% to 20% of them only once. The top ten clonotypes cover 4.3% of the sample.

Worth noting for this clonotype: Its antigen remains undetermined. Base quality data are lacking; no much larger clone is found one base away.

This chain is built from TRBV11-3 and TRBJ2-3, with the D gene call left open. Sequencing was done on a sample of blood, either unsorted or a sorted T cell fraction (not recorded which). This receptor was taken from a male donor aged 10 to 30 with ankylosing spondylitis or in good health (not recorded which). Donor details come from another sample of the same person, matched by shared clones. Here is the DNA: TGTGCCAGCAGCTTCGGAGTGATAGATACGCAGTATTTT. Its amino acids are CASSFGVIDTQYF.